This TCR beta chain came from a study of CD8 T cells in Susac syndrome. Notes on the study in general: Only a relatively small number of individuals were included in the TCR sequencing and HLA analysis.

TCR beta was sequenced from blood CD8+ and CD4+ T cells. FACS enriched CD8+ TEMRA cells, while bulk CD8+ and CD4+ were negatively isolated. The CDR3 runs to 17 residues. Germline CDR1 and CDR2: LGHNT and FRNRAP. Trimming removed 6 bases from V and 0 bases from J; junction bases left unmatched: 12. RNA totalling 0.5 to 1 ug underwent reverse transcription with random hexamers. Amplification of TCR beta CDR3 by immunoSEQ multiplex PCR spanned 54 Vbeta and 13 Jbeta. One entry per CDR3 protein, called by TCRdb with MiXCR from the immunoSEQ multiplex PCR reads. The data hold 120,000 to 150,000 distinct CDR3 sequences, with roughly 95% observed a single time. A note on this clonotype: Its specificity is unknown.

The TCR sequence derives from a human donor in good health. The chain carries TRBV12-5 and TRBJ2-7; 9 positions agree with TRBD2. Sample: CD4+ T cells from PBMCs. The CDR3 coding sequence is TGTGCTAGTGGCCGGACGGTGACTAGCGGCAGCTCCTACGAGCAGTACTTC. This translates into CASGRTVTSGSSYEQYF. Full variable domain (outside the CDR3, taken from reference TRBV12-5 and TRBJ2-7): DARVTQTPRHKVTEMGQEVTMRCQPILGHNTVFWYRQTMMQGLELLAYFRNRAPLDDSGMPKDRFSAEMPDATLATLKIQPSEPRDSAVYFCASGRTVTSGSSYEQYFGPGTRLTVT.